Listed here are 5 T cell receptor beta chains from one sample, sequenced in a study of blood T cell repertoires in COVID-19. Produced via immunoSEQ multiplex PCR; TCRdb's table is partial and in-frame only. The sample gives 120,000 to 150,000 clones, roughly four fifths of which show up once; less than 5% is in the top ten. Sequencing was performed on peripheral blood. The receptors were sampled from a woman of 80 years or more with acute or convalescent COVID-19.

This clone has just a few counts. The chain employs TRBV6-5 and TRBJ1-2; D is unclear. The germline CDR1 and CDR2 sequences are MNHEY and SVGAGI. The length of the CDR3 is 15 residues. Trimming took 6 bases from V and 4 from J, leaving 18 bases between them. The CDR3 loop reads CASSPLGGRGYGYTF. The CDR3 nucleotides are TGTGCCAGCAGCCCATTGGGAGGGCGCGGCTATGGCTACACCTTC.

The V call is TRBV5-1, the J call TRBJ2-3; 10 bases line up with TRBD1. The J segment lost 4 bases and the V segment lost 4 bases, leaving 6 bases of the junction unmatched. In germline, CDR1 is SGHRS, CDR2 YFSETQ. CDR3 length equals 15 residues. The CDR3 spells CASSPRQGASDTQYF. The CDR3 DNA reads as TGCGCCAGCAGCCCTCGACAGGGGGCTTCAGATACGCAGTATTTT.

This clone was found once. This chain joins TRBV4-2 and TRBJ2-1, with a tentative D call TRBD2 (5 bases). Looked up from germline, CDR1 is LGHNA and CDR2 is YNFKEQ. The CDR3 has 15 amino acids. Deletions cut 0 bases from V and 6 bases from J, with 12 bases between. CDR3: CASSQDIGLGNEQFF. The CDR3 DNA follows: TGTGCCAGCAGCCAAGATATAGGACTCGGCAATGAGCAGTTCTTC.

The J gene is TRBJ2-7, the V gene TRBV5-4; maybe TRBD1 (5 bases). CDR1 is SGHNT and CDR2 is YYREEE in the germline V gene (reference sequence). V gave up 5 bases and J gave up 0 bases, with 9 bases separating them. This CDR3 has 13 amino acids. This chain's CDR3 is CASRTVGSYEQYF. CDR3 coding DNA: TGTGCCAGCAGGACAGTGGGCTCCTACGAGCAGTACTTC.

The chain uses TRBV28 and TRBJ2-3; D gene ambiguous. The V end was cut by 4 bases, the J end by 6 bases, with 20 bases between. The CDR3 has 16 amino acids. The germline V gene has CDR1 MDHEN and CDR2 SYDVKM. CDR3 protein: CASSSYSSRVRDTQYF. The CDR3 DNA reads TGTGCCAGCAGTTCTTACTCTTCGAGAGTGAGGGATACGCAGTATTTT.